This TCR beta chain was observed in a study of cytomegalovirus exposure and HLA in healthy donors. Study at large: The Caucasian-associated ancestry cluster held less than 85% of more than 350 genotyped donors.

Study findings and constraints: A highly shared variant cluster was judged a likely technical artifact. While the bulk of TCR sequences proved rare, some public TCRs turned up in many donors.

Trimming left V 0 bases short and J 3 bases short, with 11 bases between. The CDR3 is 15 residues long. Germline V gene data show CDR1 as KGHSH and CDR2 as LQKENI. The PCR contained 60 Vbeta and 13 Jbeta primers. Profiling relied on immunoSEQ multiplex PCR, and the TCRdb table lists in-frame clones only, not all of them. This sample lists over 120,000 clones; its ten largest clones have 0.8% to 1%. To note about this clone: The antigen is undetermined.

This rearrangement joins TRBV18 to TRBJ1-2, with no clear D. The TCR sequence derives from a male donor in good health and CMV-seronegative. The sequenced sample was PBMCs. CDR3 sequence: CASSPPNGQDYGYTF. The CDR3 nucleotides are TGTGCCAGCTCACCACCGAATGGGCAGGACTATGGCTACACCTTC.